Listed below are T cell receptor beta chains from one sample, sequenced in a study of blood T cell repertoires in COVID-19. The table came from immunoSEQ multiplex PCR; TCRdb's copy has only in-frame clones and leaves some out. The repertoire holds tens of thousands of clones, with more than 80% as singletons. Sequencing was performed on peripheral blood. These receptors originate from a man in his forties or fifties with COVID-19, enrolled during active disease. Each CDR3 is given with its conserved first and last residue. D genes are given only for firm matches. Where a row states a size, it is once, few, many or the class of an expanded clone; other rows omit it.

V,length,J,D,size,CDR3,DNA
TRBV29-1,13,TRBJ2-1,-,few,CSVEVSLYNEQFF,TGCAGCGTTGAAGTTTCCCTTTACAATGAGCAGTTCTTC
TRBV19,14,TRBJ1-1,-,-,CASSRAGRGTEAFF,TGTGCCAGTAGTAGGGCAGGGAGGGGCACTGAAGCTTTCTTT
TRBV2,13,TRBJ2-5,-,-,CASNSAGQETQYF,TGTGCCAGCAACTCCGCGGGCCAAGAGACCCAGTACTTC
TRBV5-1,16,TRBJ1-6,-,-,CASSLAETGPAAPLHF,TGCGCCAGCAGCTTGGCAGAGACAGGACCAGCGGCACCCCTCCACTTT
TRBV10-3,14,TRBJ2-7,TRBD2,-,CAISESGGSYEQYF,TGTGCCATCAGTGAAAGCGGGGGCTCCTACGAGCAGTACTTC
TRBV24-1,11,TRBJ1-5,-,-,CATGANQPQHF,TGTGCCACAGGGGCAAATCAGCCCCAGCATTTT
TRBV6-1,14,TRBJ1-4,-,-,CASSEGPRGEKLFF,TGTGCCAGCAGTGAAGGGCCACGGGGTGAAAAACTGTTTTTT
TRBV7-9,15,TRBJ2-4,TRBD1,-,CASSLAGGDQGIQYF,TGTGCCAGCAGCTTGGCAGGGGGCGACCAGGGCATTCAGTACTTC
TRBV6-6,15,TRBJ2-1,-,few,CASSYVQGTYNEQFF,TGTGCCAGCAGTTACGTTCAGGGAACCTACAATGAGCAGTTCTTC
TRBV2,14,TRBJ1-1,TRBD1,-,CASRRQGFGTEAFF,TGTGCCAGCAGGCGACAGGGGTTCGGCACTGAAGCTTTCTTT
TRBV6-2/TRBV6-3,16,TRBJ1-1,-,-,CASSYSEGLLNTEAFF,TGTGCCAGCAGTTACTCGGAGGGGTTGCTAAACACTGAAGCTTTCTTT
TRBV9,15,TRBJ1-3,-,few,CASSGGHFSGNTIYF,TGTGCCAGCAGCGGGGGACACTTCTCTGGAAACACCATATATTTT
TRBV5-7,15,TRBJ2-7,TRBD1,-,CASSRSGTGDYEQYF,TGTGCCAGCAGCCGTTCCGGGACAGGGGATTACGAGCAGTACTTC
TRBV2,15,TRBJ1-2,TRBD1,-,CASRGDRVMDYGYTF,TGTGCCAGCAGAGGGGACAGGGTCATGGACTATGGCTACACCTTC
TRBV18,16,TRBJ1-1,-,-,CASSPRQDSMNTEAFF,TGTGCCAGCTCACCACGTCAGGACAGCATGAACACTGAAGCTTTCTTT
TRBV21-1,17,TRBJ1-4,-,-,CASSKKGALEDSEKLFF,TGTGCCAGCAGCAAGAAGGGGGCGCTGGAAGATAGCGAAAAACTGTTTTTT
TRBV5-6,16,TRBJ2-2,-,once,CASSLAVGANTGELFF,TGTGCCAGCAGCTTGGCCGTGGGGGCTAACACCGGGGAGCTGTTTTTT
TRBV7-2,13,TRBJ1-2,-,-,CASSLGYRPGYTF,TGTGCCAGCAGCTTAGGATACAGGCCTGGCTACACCTTC
TRBV6-5,15,TRBJ2-2,TRBD2,-,CATTDFAGVTGELFF,TGTGCCACCACCGACTTTGCGGGGGTGACCGGGGAGCTGTTTTTT
TRBV5-1,15,TRBJ2-5,TRBD1,few,CASSPRTGGLETQYF,TGCGCCAGCAGCCCCAGGACAGGGGGGTTGGAGACCCAGTACTTC
TRBV30,13,TRBJ1-2,TRBD1,-,CAWSVRTGGGYTF,TGTGCCTGGAGTGTTAGGACAGGCGGAGGCTACACCTTC
TRBV9,13,TRBJ2-7,TRBD1,-,CASSGGTGYEQYF,TGTGCCAGCAGCGGGGGGACAGGGTACGAGCAGTACTTC
TRBV20-1,11,TRBJ2-7,TRBD2,-,CSARGLAAQYF,TGCAGTGCTAGGGGACTAGCGGCCCAGTACTTC
TRBV14,13,TRBJ2-3,-,-,CASSQDPSDTQYF,TGTGCCAGCAGCCAAGATCCGTCAGATACGCAGTATTTT
TRBV29-1,13,TRBJ2-7,TRBD1,-,CSAYSQGAQEQYF,TGCAGCGCCTATTCTCAGGGGGCGCAGGAGCAGTACTTC
TRBV4-3,16,TRBJ2-2,-,-,CASSQEVPPGTGELFF,TGCGCCAGCAGCCAAGAAGTCCCGCCAGGCACCGGGGAGCTGTTTTTT
TRBV10-3,16,TRBJ1-2,TRBD1,-,CAISDPRAGGFYGYTF,TGTGCCATCAGTGACCCCAGAGCAGGGGGCTTCTATGGCTACACCTTC
TRBV2,13,TRBJ1-1,TRBD1,-,CARGRQGGNEAFF,TGTGCCAGGGGAAGACAGGGGGGAAACGAAGCTTTCTTT
TRBV29-1,11,TRBJ1-3,-,-,CSVEIGNTIYF,TGCAGCGTTGAAATAGGAAACACCATATATTTT
TRBV5-4,16,TRBJ1-1,-,-,CASSRPTGVRDTEAFF,TGTGCCAGCAGCCGCCCGACCGGGGTAAGGGACACTGAAGCTTTCTTT
TRBV6-5,16,TRBJ2-3,-,-,CASSYSSGRSTDTQYF,TGTGCCAGCAGTTACTCGAGTGGGCGCAGCACAGATACGCAGTATTTT
TRBV7-2,16,TRBJ2-7,TRBD1,-,CASSLWDSPWTKEQYF,TGTGCCAGCAGCTTATGGGACAGCCCTTGGACGAAAGAGCAGTACTTC
TRBV5-6,15,TRBJ1-4,-,-,CASSPSLATNEKLFF,TGTGCCAGCAGCCCCTCCCTCGCAACTAATGAAAAACTGTTTTTT
TRBV18,14,TRBJ2-7,-,-,CASNIKENSYEQYF,TGTGCCAGCAACATAAAGGAGAACTCCTACGAGCAGTACTTC
TRBV10-2,14,TRBJ1-6,TRBD1,-,CASRKQGGSSPLHF,TGCGCCAGCAGGAAACAGGGGGGTAGTTCACCCCTCCACTTT
TRBV28,15,TRBJ1-4,-,-,CASREPGRKDEKLFF,TGTGCCAGCAGGGAACCAGGGCGCAAGGATGAAAAACTGTTTTTT
TRBV7-2,13,TRBJ2-3,TRBD2,few,CASSSAGGNTQYF,TGTGCCAGCAGTTCAGCGGGGGGAAATACGCAGTATTTT
TRBV12-5,14,TRBJ1-5,-,-,CASAMTGSYQPQHF,TGTGCTAGTGCCATGACGGGTAGCTATCAGCCCCAGCATTTT
TRBV28,13,TRBJ2-2,-,-,CASSLSVTGELFF,TGTGCCAGCAGTTTATCGGTCACCGGGGAGCTGTTTTTT
TRBV19,16,TRBJ1-6,-,-,CASSIESSGIPSPLHF,TGTGCCAGTAGTATAGAAAGCTCGGGGATTCCGTCACCCCTCCACTTT